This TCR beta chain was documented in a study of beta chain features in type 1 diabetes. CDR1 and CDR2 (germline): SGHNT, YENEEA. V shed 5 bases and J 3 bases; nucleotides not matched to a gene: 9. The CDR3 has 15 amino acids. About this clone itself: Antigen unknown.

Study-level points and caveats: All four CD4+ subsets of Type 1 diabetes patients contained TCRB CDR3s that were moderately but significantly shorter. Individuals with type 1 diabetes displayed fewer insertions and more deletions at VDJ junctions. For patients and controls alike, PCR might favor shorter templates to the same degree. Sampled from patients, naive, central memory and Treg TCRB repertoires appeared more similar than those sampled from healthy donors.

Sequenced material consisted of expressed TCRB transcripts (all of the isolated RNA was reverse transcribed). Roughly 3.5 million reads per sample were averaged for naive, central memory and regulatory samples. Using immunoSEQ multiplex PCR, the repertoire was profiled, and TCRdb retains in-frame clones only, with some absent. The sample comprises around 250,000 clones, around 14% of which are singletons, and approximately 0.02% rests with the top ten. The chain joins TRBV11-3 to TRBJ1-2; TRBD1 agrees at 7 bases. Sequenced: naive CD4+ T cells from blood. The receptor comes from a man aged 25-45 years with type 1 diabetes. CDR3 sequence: CASSPVSTGYYGYTF. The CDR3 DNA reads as TGTGCCAGCAGCCCTGTATCGACAGGGTACTATGGCTACACCTTC.